These 27 T cell receptor beta chains were all obtained from the same sample, sequenced in a study of regulatory T cells in long-lasting Graves disease. Arm-PCR of CDR3 regions and iRepertoire HTBI primers were the basis on which TCR beta libraries were built. Using its own MiXCR run on the multiplex PCR reads, TCRdb lists one record per CDR3 protein. In the table there are about 660,000 distinct CDR3 sequences, around 30% of which are singletons. Documented time point: persistent/refractory GD, antithyroid drugs over 5 years with positive TRAb. RNA from PBMCs was the source of the TCR library. This specimen consisted of peripheral blood mononuclear cells (PBMCs), obtained when the disease was refractory, from a patient treated with antithyroid drugs. These TCRs come from a female donor with Graves disease.

This rearrangement joins TRBV5-1 to TRBJ1-1, with D perhaps TRBD1 (5 bases). This CDR3 comprises 15 residues. Germline CDR1 reads SGHRS; CDR2 reads YFSETQ. V lost 1 base and J 7 bases, leaving 17 bases between the germline ends. CDR3 in amino acids: CASSLSRVGVDEAFF. CDR3 bases: TGCGCCAGCAGCTTGTCCAGGGTGGGGGTTGATGAAGCTTTCTTT.

This clonotype has more than one count but fewer than ten. V and J are TRBV7-9 and TRBJ2-7, with a possible D match to TRBD1 (6 bases). Germline CDR1 reads SEHNR; CDR2 reads FQNEAQ (reference sequence). The V and J ends lost 4 bases and 2 bases respectively, with 12 bases between them. This CDR3 has 14 amino acids. CDR3 region: CASSYTDRTYEQYF. The DNA for the CDR3 is TGTGCCAGCAGCTACACTGACAGGACCTACGAGCAGTACTTC.

This clonotype came up a few times. The chain couples TRBV11-2 to TRBJ2-7, with D uncertain. Trimming removed 1 base from V and 0 bases from J, with 10 bases in between. This CDR3 is built from 15 residues. Germline V lookup: CDR1 SGHAT, CDR2 FQNNGV. DNA of the CDR3: TGTGCCAGCAGCTTAGTCGCGTTAAGCTCCTACGAGCAGTACTTC. It codes for CASSLVALSSYEQYF.

The table lists this clonotype with many counts. This chain joins TRBV12-3 or TRBV12-4 and TRBJ1-2, with a possible D match to TRBD1 (5 bases). This CDR3 comprises 15 residues. V lost 0 bases to trimming and J lost 4 bases, with 12 bases between them. The DNA of the CDR3 is TGTGCCAGCAGTTTAGCTGGGACGGGGACCTATGGCTACACCTTC. Translated, it gives CASSLAGTGTYGYTF.

In regard to this clonotype: Compared with germline, one end of the junction differs, possibly owing to a read error. This rearrangement joins TRBV18 to TRBJ2-7, with a possible D match to TRBD1 (6 bases). Germline loops: CDR1 KGHSH, CDR2 LQKENI. The CDR3 covers 14 residues. CDR3 loop: CVSSRRQDSYEQYF. CDR3 coding DNA: TGTGTCAGCTCACGGCGACAGGACTCCTACGAGCAGTACTTC. The full variable domain, with the rest looked up from reference TRBV18 and TRBJ2-7, is NAGVMQNPRHLVRRRGQEARLRCSPMKGHSHVYWYRQLPEEGLKFMVYLQKENIIDESGMPKERFSAEFPKEGPSILRIQQVVRGDSAAYFCVSSRRQDSYEQYFGPGTRLTVT.

J is TRBJ2-4 and V is TRBV10-3, with unresolved D. The CDR3 is 16 residues long. Germline-derived CDR1 and CDR2 are ENHRY and SYGVKD. With 1 base removed from V and 1 base from J, the gap between germline ends came to 11 bases. In DNA form, the CDR3 reads TGTGCCATCAGTGAGTACCAGGTCGGGGCCAAAAACATTCAGTACTTC. This encodes CAISEYQVGAKNIQYF.

This clonotype was detected ten times or more. The chain uses TRBV28 and TRBJ1-2; D is unresolved. CDR3 length: 12 residues. CDR1 and CDR2 from the germline V gene are MDHEN and SYDVKM. The germline V and J ends were trimmed by 2 bases and 6 bases, with 7 bases remaining between them. As DNA, the CDR3 is TGTGCCAGCAGTTTAGACCGGCATGGCTACACCTTC. Its protein is CASSLDRHGYTF.

A note on this clonotype: Because it lacks the conserved phenylalanine or tryptophan at the end, this CDR3 is likely a read error. This chain uses TRBV6-1 with TRBJ1-2; D unresolved. CDR1 is MNHNS, CDR2 SASEGT, per germline. The CDR3 length is 17 residues. V shed 6 bases and J shed 4 bases, with 24 bases lying between them. The CDR3: CASRSSPGPKGVYGYTS. The CDR3 coding sequence is TGTGCCAGCAGGTCTAGCCCGGGTCCTAAGGGAGTCTATGGCTACACCTCC.

The gene calls are TRBV28 and TRBJ1-1, with D tentatively TRBD1 (6 bases). V was cut by 7 bases and J by 1 base, with 10 bases left in between. Per germline, CDR1 MDHEN and CDR2 SYDVKM. The CDR3 consists of 13 residues. The CDR3: CASKRGGNTEAFF. In DNA form, the CDR3 reads TGTGCCAGCAAAAGGGGGGGGAACACTGAAGCTTTCTTT.

In this sample, this clonotype turned up a few times. The V gene is TRBV6-1, the J gene TRBJ1-5, with D perhaps matching TRBD1 (5 bases). This CDR3 is built from 15 residues. Per the germline V gene, CDR1 is MNHNS and CDR2 is SASEGT. The V gene lost 7 bases and the J gene lost 3 bases, with 16 bases spanning the gap. The CDR3 reads CASTPWGVANQPQHF. The DNA for the CDR3 is TGTGCCAGCACCCCCTGGGGGGTGGCCAATCAGCCCCAGCATTTT.

There are many counts of this clonotype. This chain uses TRBV12-3 or TRBV12-4 with TRBJ1-1; no clear D gene. The CDR3 spans 14 residues. With 2 bases removed from V and 7 bases from J, the gap between germline ends came to 14 bases. CDR3 DNA: TGTGCCAGCAGTTTATTGCCTGGTGGAAGTGAAGCTTTCTTT. This codes for CASSLLPGGSEAFF.

V and J are TRBV29-1 and TRBJ2-7; TRBD2 agrees at 9 bases. There are 14 residues in the CDR3. V lost 1 base to trimming and J lost 3 bases; unmatched junction nucleotides: 4. CDR1 is SQVTM and CDR2 is ANQGSEA in the germline V gene. Here the CDR3 DNA reads TGCAGCGTTGAAGGTAGCGGGAGTAGCTACGAGCAGTACTTC. Protein: CSVEGSGSSYEQYF.

This clonotype was seen at least ten times. This chain links TRBV12-3 or TRBV12-4 with TRBJ1-1; possible D gene TRBD1, 6 bases. The CDR3 covers 13 residues. With 6 bases removed from V and 3 bases from J, the gap between germline ends came to 11 bases. The CDR3 DNA reads as TGTGCCAGCAGCCGGACAGTGGACACTGAAGCTTTCTTT. It codes for CASSRTVDTEAFF.

This clonotype was observed many times. V and J are TRBV12-3 or TRBV12-4 and TRBJ1-2; tentative D call: TRBD1 (5 bases). The CDR3 runs 14 residues. Trimming left V 1 base short and J 5 bases short, with 11 bases between. CDR3 protein: CASSLVTAVYGYTF. CDR3 nucleotides: TGTGCCAGCAGTTTAGTGACAGCAGTTTATGGCTACACCTTC.

This clonotype was seen many times. The chain couples TRBV20-1 to TRBJ2-7; a possible D gene is TRBD2 (5 bases). The V end was cut by 6 bases, the J end by 2 bases, with 14 bases between. Germline values: CDR1 DFQATT, CDR2 SNEGSKA (reference sequence). The CDR3 length is 13 residues. In DNA form, the CDR3 reads TGCAGTGCCAGCCCGGACTTAGCCTACGAGCAGTACTTC. Residues: CSASPDLAYEQYF.

Comments on this clonotype: Being one base from a much bigger clone, this may be a read error. The chain couples TRBV28 to TRBJ1-1, with 9 bases lining up with TRBD1. The CDR3 has 16 residues. From germline, CDR1 is MDHEN and CDR2 SYDVKM. With 1 base clipped from V and 1 base from J, the junction kept 4 bases outside the gene matches. Here the CDR3 reads CASSLSGQGQNTEAFF. DNA for the CDR3: TGTGCCAGCAGTTTATCGGGACAGGGACAGAACACTGAAGCTTTCTTT.

This clonotype came up a few times. This chain uses TRBV2 with TRBJ1-5, with a weak D call TRBD1 (5 bases). Per germline, CDR1 SNHLY and CDR2 FYNNEI. Trimming stripped 4 bases from V and 6 bases from J, with 13 bases between. This CDR3 contains 14 residues. CDR3 in amino acids: CASSGEGSGQPQHF. CDR3 DNA: TGTGCCAGCAGTGGCGAGGGGTCGGGTCAGCCCCAGCATTTT.

This chain connects TRBV6-5 to TRBJ1-2, with TRBD1 matching over 8 bases. Germline V gene data show CDR1 as MNHEY and CDR2 as SVGAGI. This CDR3 has 15 residues. The V gene end was trimmed by 2 bases and the J gene end by 1 base; junction bases not matched to a gene: 3. DNA for the CDR3: TGTGCCAGCAGTTACCTACAGGGGGTTAACTATGGCTACACCTTC. This sequence encodes CASSYLQGVNYGYTF.

The rearrangement uses TRBV7-3 and TRBJ1-1; D is unresolved. Germline assignment: CDR1 SGHTA and CDR2 FQGTGA. The CDR3 is 12 amino acids. The ends were cut back, 4 bases at V and 2 bases at J, with 5 bases in the middle. The CDR3 here is CASSSFNTEAFF. DNA for the CDR3: TGTGCCAGCAGCTCCTTTAACACTGAAGCTTTCTTT.

This clonotype was observed at least ten times. This chain links TRBV11-3 with TRBJ2-5; 14 bases are shared with TRBD2. The CDR3 is 16 residues long. V trimming: 5 bases; J trimming: 5 bases; junction bases outside the gene matches: 7. Germline values: CDR1 SGHNT, CDR2 YENEEA. The DNA of the CDR3 is TGTGCCAGCAGCGCTCGACTAGCGGGAGGGGGGGAGACCCAGTACTTC. Protein: CASSARLAGGGETQYF.

This clonotype was found a few times. The rearrangement joins TRBV12-3 or TRBV12-4 to TRBJ1-6; the D is unclear. This CDR3 spans 13 amino acids. V shed 2 bases and J shed 8 bases, with 7 bases lying between them. DNA for the CDR3: TGTGCCAGCAGTTTAAGGTCCGATTCACCCCTCCACTTT. Its translation is CASSLRSDSPLHF.

This clonotype appeared a few times. This CDR3 reads CASSPQGSYWNYTF. The CDR3 DNA sequence: TGTGCCAGCAGCCCACAAGGCAGTTATTGGAACTACACCTTC. The chain uses TRBV7-9 and TRBJ1-2; D unresolved. V lost 5 bases to trimming and J lost 10 bases, with 20 bases between them. The CDR3 totals 14 residues. Per the germline V gene, CDR1 is SEHNR and CDR2 is FQNEAQ (reference sequence).

The chain combines TRBV6-1 with TRBJ1-5, with a weak D call TRBD1 (6 bases). Trimming shortened V by 2 bases and J by 2 bases, and 13 bases separated the two germline ends. CDR1 is MNHNS, CDR2 SASEGT, per germline. The CDR3 has 16 residues. DNA for the CDR3: TGTGCCAGCAGTGAATTAAGGGGGGCAGGCAATCAGCCCCAGCATTTT. Its protein is CASSELRGAGNQPQHF.

The chain uses TRBV11-2 and TRBJ2-5, with 7 positions matching TRBD1. CDR1 and CDR2 (germline): SGHAT, FQNNGV. V was pared by 5 bases and J by 5 bases, with 8 bases of the junction left unmatched. The CDR3 has 14 residues. CDR3 protein: CASSQETGFETQYF. The CDR3 bases are TGTGCCAGCAGCCAAGAGACAGGGTTTGAGACCCAGTACTTC. The full variable domain, in which reference TRBV11-2 and TRBJ2-5 provide the parts outside the CDR3, is EAGVAQSPRYKIIEKRQSVAFWCNPISGHATLYWYQQILGQGPKLLIQFQNNGVVDDSQLPKDRFSAERLKGVDSTLKIQPAKLEDSAVYLCASSQETGFETQYFGPGTRLLVL.

This clonotype was seen a few times. The chain combines TRBV28 with TRBJ2-7; 9 bases line up with TRBD2. The V gene's germline CDR1 is MDHEN and CDR2 SYDVKM. V was clipped by 10 bases and J by 4 bases; unmatched bases: 11. The CDR3 extends over 14 amino acids. CDR3 loop: CATTGTSHLYEQYF. CDR3 in DNA: TGTGCCACCACCGGGACTAGCCACCTTTACGAGCAGTACTTC.

This clonotype occurred many times. CDR3 DNA sequence: TGTGCCAGCAGTGAAGCGGGCATAGACATCAGGGCTTTCTTT. Translating it yields CASSEAGIDIRAFF. This chain connects TRBV6-1 to TRBJ1-1; D is ambiguous. V was clipped by 0 bases and J by 11 bases, with 16 bases between them. The CDR3 totals 14 residues. The germline gives CDR1 MNHNS, CDR2 SASEGT.

This chain connects TRBV2 to TRBJ1-4, with 9 positions matching TRBD1. The CDR3 is 19 residues long. The trim removed 0 bases at V and 4 bases at J, leaving 12 bases unmatched. CDR1 is SNHLY and CDR2 is FYNNEI in the germline V gene. The CDR3 nucleotides are TGTGCCAGCAGTGAAGCGCTCCCCGGGACAGGGATCAATAATGAAAAACTGTTTTTT. This translates into CASSEALPGTGINNEKLFF. The full variable domain, its missing parts supplied by reference TRBV2 and TRBJ1-4, is EPEVTQTPSHQVTQMGQEVILRCVPISNHLYFYWYRQILGQKVEFLVSFYNNEISEKSEIFDDQFSVERPDGSNFTLKIRSTKLEDSAMYFCASSEALPGTGINNEKLFFGSGTQLSVL.